What follows is one T cell receptor beta chain and its context. CDR3 length equals 15 residues. V lost 7 bases and J 3 bases, leaving 16 bases between the germline ends. Germline V gene sequence: CDR1 MDHEN, CDR2 SYDVKM. Per the original data handling: Researchers report that nucleated cell counts were estimated from reference gene primer amplification. Clones were read by immunoSEQ multiplex PCR, and TCRdb kept only the in-frame ones, dropping some. Clonal size and the V and J genes are those of that table, whereas D and trimming came from the DNA. The sample consists of about 270,000 clones, about 87% of them appearing once. This record comes from a study of blood T cell repertoires in COVID-19. Across the study: Acute and convalescent COVID-19 samples came from the United States, Italy and Spain.

Material: peripheral blood. This chain connects TRBV28 to TRBJ2-1; possibly TRBD1 for D (5 bases). The source is a human donor in a cohort sampled during active COVID-19. CDR3 protein: CASTPPRQHYNEQFF. CDR3 sequence (DNA): TGTGCCAGCACCCCCCCGCGACAGCACTACAATGAGCAGTTCTTC.